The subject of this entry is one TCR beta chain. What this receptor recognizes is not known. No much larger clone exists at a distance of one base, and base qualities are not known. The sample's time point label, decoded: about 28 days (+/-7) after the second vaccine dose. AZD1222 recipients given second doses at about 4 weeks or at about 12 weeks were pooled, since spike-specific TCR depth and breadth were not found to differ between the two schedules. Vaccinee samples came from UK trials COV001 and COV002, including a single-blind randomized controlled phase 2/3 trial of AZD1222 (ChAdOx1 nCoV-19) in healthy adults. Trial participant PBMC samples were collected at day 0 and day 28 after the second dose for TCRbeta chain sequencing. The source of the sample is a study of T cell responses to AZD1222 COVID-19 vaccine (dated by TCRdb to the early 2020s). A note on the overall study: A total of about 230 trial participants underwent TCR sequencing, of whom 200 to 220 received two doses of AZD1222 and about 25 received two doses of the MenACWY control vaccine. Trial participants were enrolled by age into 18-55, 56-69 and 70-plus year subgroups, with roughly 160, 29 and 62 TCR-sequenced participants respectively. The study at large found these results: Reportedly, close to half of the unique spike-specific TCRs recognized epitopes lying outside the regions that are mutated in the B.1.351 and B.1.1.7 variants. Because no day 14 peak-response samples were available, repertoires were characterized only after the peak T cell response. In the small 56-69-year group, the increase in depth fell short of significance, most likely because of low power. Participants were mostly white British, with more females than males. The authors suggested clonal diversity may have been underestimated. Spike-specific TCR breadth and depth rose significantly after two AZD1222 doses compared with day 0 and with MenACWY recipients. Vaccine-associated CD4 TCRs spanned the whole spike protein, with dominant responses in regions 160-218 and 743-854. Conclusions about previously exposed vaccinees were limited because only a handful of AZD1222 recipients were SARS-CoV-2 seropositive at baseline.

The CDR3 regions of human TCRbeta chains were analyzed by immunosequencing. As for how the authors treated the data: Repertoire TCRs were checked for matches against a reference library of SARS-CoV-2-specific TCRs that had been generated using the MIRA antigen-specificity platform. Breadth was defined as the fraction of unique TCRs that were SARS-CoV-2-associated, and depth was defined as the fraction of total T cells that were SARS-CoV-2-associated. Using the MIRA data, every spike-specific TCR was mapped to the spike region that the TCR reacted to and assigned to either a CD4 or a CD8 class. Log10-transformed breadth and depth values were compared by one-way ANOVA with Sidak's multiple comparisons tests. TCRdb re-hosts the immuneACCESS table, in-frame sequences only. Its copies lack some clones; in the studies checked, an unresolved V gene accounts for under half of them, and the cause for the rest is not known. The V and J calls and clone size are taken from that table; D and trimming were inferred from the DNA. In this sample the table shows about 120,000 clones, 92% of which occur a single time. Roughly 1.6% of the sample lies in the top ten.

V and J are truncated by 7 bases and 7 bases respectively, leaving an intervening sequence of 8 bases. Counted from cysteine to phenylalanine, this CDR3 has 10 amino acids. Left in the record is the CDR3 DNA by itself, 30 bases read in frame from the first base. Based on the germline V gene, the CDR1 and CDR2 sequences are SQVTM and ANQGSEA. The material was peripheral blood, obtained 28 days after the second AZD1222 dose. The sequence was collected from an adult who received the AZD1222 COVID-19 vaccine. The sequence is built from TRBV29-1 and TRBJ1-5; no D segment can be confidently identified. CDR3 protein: CSACWQPQHF. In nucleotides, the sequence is TGCAGCGCATGCTGGCAGCCCCAGCATTTT.